This TCR beta chain was profiled in a study of cytomegalovirus exposure and HLA in healthy donors. Study-level results: Most of the CMV-associated TCR beta chains (in a later analysis) appeared to be HLA-restricted. Investigators reported 150 to 200 TCR beta chains as tied to cytomegalovirus. A later analysis reportedly found that, within productive TCRs, an Asian-associated ancestry cluster had fewer N-insertions than the mean observed across the roughly 700 donors.

Trimming took 0 bases from V and 0 from J, leaving 13 bases between them. Germline-derived CDR1 and CDR2 are SGHRS and YFSETQ. This CDR3 has 17 amino acids. Concerning this clone itself: Its cognate antigen is unknown.

Researchers ran the PCR with 60 Vbeta and 13 Jbeta primers. The data were produced by immunoSEQ multiplex PCR, yet TCRdb's version contains in-frame clones alone and is incomplete. Of roughly 160,000 clones detected, 84% appear once; the ten largest clones hold around 0.96%. The receptor was derived from a young man in good health and CMV-seronegative. The sample comprised PBMCs. The chain recombines TRBV5-1 with TRBJ2-4; maybe TRBD2 (6 bases). The CDR3 sequence is CASSLVPGTLAKNIQYF. DNA for the CDR3: TGCGCCAGCAGCTTGGTCCCCGGGACTCTAGCCAAAAACATTCAGTACTTC.